A single sample gave rise to the 26 T cell receptor beta chains below, sequenced in a study of Ad26.COV2.S vaccination and SARS-CoV-2 variants. Profiling relied on immunoSEQ multiplex PCR, and the TCRdb table lists in-frame clones only, not all of them. Altogether about 380,000 clones are present, around 82% being singletons, with the ten largest covering around 7.3%. The treatment here: 19 received Ad26.COV2.S at low or high dose, single or two shots; about 5 received placebo; per-sample allocation not given. Sampling took place 63 days after the first vaccine or placebo injection. Material: peripheral blood, obtained in a trial of Ad26.COV2.S vaccine versus placebo. The receptors here all came from a person between 18 and 65 years old who received the Ad26.COV2.S COVID-19 vaccine or a placebo.

The V call is TRBV9, the J call TRBJ2-2; D gene uncertain. Trimming shortened V by 4 bases and J by 1 base, and 5 bases separated the two germline ends. The CDR3 sequence is 13 residues long. Germline lookup yields CDR1 SGDLS and CDR2 YYNGEE. CDR3 loop: CASSRGNTGELFF. The CDR3, as DNA: TGTGCCAGCAGCCGTGGGAACACCGGGGAGCTGTTTTTT.

The sample holds a few counts of this clone. V usage is TRBV7-9 and J usage is TRBJ1-1; possible D gene TRBD1, 5 bases. The germline V gene encodes CDR1 SEHNR and CDR2 FQNEAQ (reference sequence). V lost 5 bases and J lost 0, with 13 bases in between. The CDR3 is made up of 15 amino acids. CDR3 amino acids: CASSGGERMNTEAFF. The CDR3 region has the DNA TGTGCCAGCAGCGGAGGGGAGAGGATGAACACTGAAGCTTTCTTT.

The table lists this clone with a few counts. The V gene is TRBV7-2, the J gene TRBJ1-5; 7 bases match TRBD1. The CDR3 runs 15 residues. CDR1 SGHTA and CDR2 FQGNSA come from the germline V gene. J lost 0 bases, V lost 5 bases, and 4 bases had no gene match. The CDR3 here is CASSQGDVSNQPQHF. CDR3 sequence (DNA): TGTGCCAGCAGCCAGGGGGACGTTAGCAATCAGCCCCAGCATTTT.

V and J are TRBV12-5 and TRBJ2-3, with D unclear. Trimming shortened V by 2 bases and J by 0 bases, and 6 bases separated the two germline ends. Germline V gene sequence: CDR1 LGHNT, CDR2 FRNRAP. The CDR3 totals 14 residues. For the CDR3, the DNA is TGTGCTAGTGGTTTGTTGCTCAGCACAGATACGCAGTATTTT. This translates into CASGLLLSTDTQYF.

The chain carries TRBV4-2 and TRBJ2-3; unclear D gene. Germline V gene data show CDR1 as LGHNA and CDR2 as YNFKEQ. Trimming took 4 bases from V and 5 from J, leaving 19 bases between them. The CDR3 is 16 amino acids. The CDR3 loop reads CASSPLEYQSRDTQYF. CDR3 sequence (DNA): TGTGCCAGCAGCCCCCTGGAGTACCAGTCTCGAGATACGCAGTATTTT.

The V call is TRBV19, the J call TRBJ1-1; 10 nucleotides agree with TRBD1. The V and J ends lost 4 bases and 5 bases, in that order; junction bases with no gene match: 16. This CDR3 is 18 amino acids long. In germline, CDR1 is LNHDA, CDR2 SQIVND (reference sequence). The CDR3 loop reads CASSKSPYRDRGRTEAFF. CDR3 bases: TGTGCCAGTAGTAAATCGCCCTACCGGGACAGGGGTCGGACTGAAGCTTTCTTT. The complete variable domain, with remaining parts taken from reference TRBV19 and TRBJ1-1, reads DGGITQSPKYLFRKEGQNVTLSCEQNLNHDAMYWYRQDPGQGLRLIYYSQIVNDFQKGDIAEGYSVSREKKESFPLTVTSAQKNPTAFYLCASSKSPYRDRGRTEAFFGQGTRLTVV.

This sequence joins TRBV3-1 (or the pseudogene TRBV3-2) and TRBJ1-2; D not certain. Germline V gene lookup returns CDR1 LGHDT and CDR2 YNNKEL (reference sequence). CDR3 length: 13 residues. Trimming stripped 0 bases from V and 8 bases from J, with 10 bases between. This CDR3 reads CASSQDSAGGYTF. DNA for the CDR3: TGTGCCAGCAGCCAAGACAGTGCGGGAGGCTACACCTTC.

This clone showed up just once. The chain links TRBV27 to TRBJ1-1; D is unclear. This CDR3 has 14 amino acids. V was shortened by 4 bases and J by 1 base, with 10 bases between the two germline ends. In germline, CDR1 is MNHEY, CDR2 SMNVEV (reference sequence). This CDR3 reads CASSSPWQNTEAFF. The CDR3 bases are TGTGCCAGCAGTTCCCCTTGGCAGAACACTGAAGCTTTCTTT.

The chain uses TRBV11-2 and TRBJ2-1; D is unclear. The germline V gene encodes CDR1 SGHAT and CDR2 FQNNGV. Between the trimmed V and J ends, which lost 1 base and 10 bases, there was a span of 11 bases. This CDR3 comprises 13 residues. CDR3 region: CASSLGLYVEQFF. In DNA form, the CDR3 reads TGTGCCAGCAGCTTAGGCTTATACGTGGAGCAGTTCTTC.

This rearrangement joins TRBV5-1 to TRBJ2-1; 11 nucleotides match TRBD2. CDR1 and CDR2 from the germline V gene are SGHRS and YFSETQ. The CDR3 loop spans 14 amino acids. V lost 6 bases, J lost 2 bases, and 1 base stayed unmatched. The CDR3 protein is CASKTSGAYNEQFF. Here the CDR3 DNA reads TGCGCCAGCAAGACTAGCGGGGCCTACAATGAGCAGTTCTTC.

This chain uses TRBV18 with TRBJ2-5; possible D gene TRBD1, 6 bases. This CDR3 is built from 14 residues. CDR1 and CDR2 from the germline V gene are KGHSH and LQKENI. The V end lost 4 bases, the J end lost 7 bases, and 16 bases lay between the germline ends. The CDR3: CASSHGQTLGTQYF. CDR3 DNA sequence: TGTGCCAGCTCACATGGACAGACCCTAGGGACCCAGTACTTC. The full variable domain, its missing parts supplied by reference TRBV18 and TRBJ2-5, is NAGVMQNPRHLVRRRGQEARLRCSPMKGHSHVYWYRQLPEEGLKFMVYLQKENIIDESGMPKERFSAEFPKEGPSILRIQQVVRGDSAAYFCASSHGQTLGTQYFGPGTRLLVL.

V gene TRBV5-6 combines with J gene TRBJ1-1; D uncertain. The germline gives CDR1 SGHDT, CDR2 YYEEEE. The CDR3 totals 15 residues. Trimming took off 4 bases at V and 2 bases at J, with 15 bases between the two ends. CDR3 nucleotides: TGTGCCAGCAGCGAAAGGACGGATGCTAACACTGAAGCTTTCTTT. It codes for CASSERTDANTEAFF.

This clone was picked up a small number of times. V is TRBV6-5 and J is TRBJ1-6, with TRBD1 as a possible D gene (5 bases). The V gene lost 4 bases and the J gene lost 5 bases, with 12 bases spanning the gap. Germline V gene data show CDR1 as MNHEY and CDR2 as SVGAGI. This CDR3 is built from 15 residues. CDR3 DNA: TGTGCCAGCAGTTGGGGGGGAGGTGATAATTCACCCCTCCACTTT. Its protein is CASSWGGGDNSPLHF.

The chain joins TRBV5-6 to TRBJ1-2; TRBD1 is a possible D gene (6 bases). The CDR3 is 15 residues long. The ends were cut back, 0 bases at V and 8 bases at J, with 17 bases in the middle. Germline lookup yields CDR1 SGHDT and CDR2 YYEEEE. The CDR3 bases are TGTGCCAGCAGCTTGGGGCTGGGGCAAGGGGGAGGCTACACCTTC. Encoded protein: CASSLGLGQGGGYTF.

The chain recombines TRBV30 with TRBJ2-3; D is unresolved. The CDR3 sequence is 13 residues long. Trimming removed 3 bases at V and 9 bases at J, with 16 bases between. Germline CDR1 is GTSNPN and CDR2 is SVGIG (reference sequence). CDR3 sequence reads: CAWSRAGSGTQYF. In DNA form, the CDR3 reads TGTGCCTGGAGCAGAGCAGGAAGTGGGACGCAGTATTTT.

The chain uses TRBV2 and TRBJ2-7; 7 bases match TRBD2. There are 15 residues in the CDR3. The V and J ends lost 6 bases and 0 bases, in that order; junction bases with no gene match: 8. Germline V lookup: CDR1 SNHLY, CDR2 FYNNEI. The CDR3 sequence: CASRASSGRSYEQYF. The DNA for the CDR3 is TGTGCCAGCAGGGCTAGTAGCGGGCGCTCCTACGAGCAGTACTTC. Full variable domain (outside the CDR3, taken from reference TRBV2 and TRBJ2-7): EPEVTQTPSHQVTQMGQEVILRCVPISNHLYFYWYRQILGQKVEFLVSFYNNEISEKSEIFDDQFSVERPDGSNFTLKIRSTKLEDSAMYFCASRASSGRSYEQYFGPGTRLTVT.

This chain joins TRBV6-5 and TRBJ1-3; D remains ambiguous. This CDR3 comprises 13 residues. Trimming cost V 6 bases and J 0 bases, with 6 bases left between them. The germline CDR1 and CDR2 sequences are MNHEY and SVGAGI. The CDR3 loop is CASRSLSGNTIYF. The DNA for the CDR3 is TGTGCCAGCAGGAGCCTCTCTGGAAACACCATATATTTT.

J is TRBJ2-7 and V is TRBV29-1, with D perhaps TRBD1 or TRBD2 (6 bases each). The CDR3 length is 15 residues. Trimming removed 2 bases at V and 3 bases at J, with 17 bases between. Germline V gene data show CDR1 as SQVTM and CDR2 as ANQGSEA. The CDR3 spells CSVESRRRGNYEQYF. CDR3 nucleotide sequence: TGCAGCGTTGAATCCCGACGGAGGGGGAACTACGAGCAGTACTTC.

The chain has TRBV4-2 and TRBJ1-1, with a weak D call TRBD1 (5 bases). V lost 4 bases and J 4 bases, leaving 13 bases between the germline ends. From germline, CDR1 is LGHNA and CDR2 YNFKEQ. The CDR3 spans 14 residues. The CDR3 DNA is TGTGCCAGCAGCCTCCAGGGTTCCTCCACTGAAGCTTTCTTT. It specifies CASSLQGSSTEAFF.

The chain carries TRBV18 and TRBJ2-3; D may match TRBD1 or TRBD2 (6 bases each). Trimming left V 6 bases short and J 5 bases short, with 12 bases between. The CDR3 is 13 amino acids. The germline V gene encodes CDR1 KGHSH and CDR2 LQKENI. The CDR3 DNA follows: TGTGCCAGCTCGCGTGAGGGGGGAGATACGCAGTATTTT. Residues: CASSREGGDTQYF.

This clone has a single count. CDR3 in amino acids: CASSPLSSSPLHF. The CDR3 DNA reads TGTGCCAGCAGCCCCCTCTCGTCGTCTCCCCTCCACTTT. The gene calls are TRBV11-3 and TRBJ1-6, with no clear D. Trimming left V 5 bases short and J 13 bases short, with 15 bases between. This CDR3 contains 13 residues. Per the germline V gene, CDR1 is SGHNT and CDR2 is YENEEA.

The chain uses TRBV5-1 and TRBJ2-7; D is possibly TRBD1 (5 bases). Germline values: CDR1 SGHRS, CDR2 YFSETQ. CDR3 size: 14 residues. V was clipped by 0 bases and J by 1 base, with 8 bases between them. The DNA for the CDR3 is TGCGCCAGCAGCTTGGGACAGCCATCCTACGAGCAGTACTTC. Translation gives CASSLGQPSYEQYF.

The chain combines TRBV4-2 with TRBJ2-1, with 7 bases fitting TRBD2. V was pared by 0 bases and J by 4 bases, with 6 bases of the junction left unmatched. The CDR3 runs 16 residues. Looked up from germline, CDR1 is LGHNA and CDR2 is YNFKEQ. The CDR3 bases are TGTGCCAGCAGCCAAGATAGGAGGGAGGGATACAATGAGCAGTTCTTC. It yields the protein CASSQDRREGYNEQFF.

The chain links TRBV18 to TRBJ1-3; no clear D gene. V gave up 2 bases and J gave up 0 bases, with 14 bases separating them. Germline V gene data show CDR1 as KGHSH and CDR2 as LQKENI. This CDR3 has 17 residues. The CDR3 sequence: CASSPKDGFVSGNTIYF. CDR3 nucleotide sequence: TGTGCCAGCTCACCAAAGGACGGATTTGTCTCTGGAAACACCATATATTTT. Full variable domain (remainder filled in from reference TRBV18 and TRBJ1-3): NAGVMQNPRHLVRRRGQEARLRCSPMKGHSHVYWYRQLPEEGLKFMVYLQKENIIDESGMPKERFSAEFPKEGPSILRIQQVVRGDSAAYFCASSPKDGFVSGNTIYFGEGSWLTVV.

V is TRBV7-2 and J is TRBJ1-2; D is uncertain. The ends were cut back, 1 base at V and 6 bases at J, with 12 bases in the middle. This CDR3 is 14 amino acids long. Looked up from germline, CDR1 is SGHTA and CDR2 is FQGNSA. Here the CDR3 DNA reads TGTGCCAGCAGCTTAGAGTTCCTTACCAATGGCTACACCTTC. Translating it yields CASSLEFLTNGYTF.

The chain uses TRBV6-5 and TRBJ2-1; 9 bases map to TRBD1. The CDR3 has 15 amino acids. Germline loops: CDR1 MNHEY, CDR2 SVGAGI. With V trimmed by 1 base and J by 5 bases, 3 bases remained unmatched. In nucleotides, the CDR3 is TGTGCCAGCAGTTACTTATGGGACAGGGACAATGAGCAGTTCTTC. Translation gives CASSYLWDRDNEQFF.